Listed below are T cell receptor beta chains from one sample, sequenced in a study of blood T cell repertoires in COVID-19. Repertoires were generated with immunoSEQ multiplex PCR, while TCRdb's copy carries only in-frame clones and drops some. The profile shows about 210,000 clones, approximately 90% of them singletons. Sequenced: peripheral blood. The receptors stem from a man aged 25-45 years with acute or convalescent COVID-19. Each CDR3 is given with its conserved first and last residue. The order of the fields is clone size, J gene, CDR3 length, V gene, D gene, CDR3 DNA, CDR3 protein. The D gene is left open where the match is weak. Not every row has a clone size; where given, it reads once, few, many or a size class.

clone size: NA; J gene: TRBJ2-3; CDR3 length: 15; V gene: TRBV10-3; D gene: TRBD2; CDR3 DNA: TGTGCCATCAGTGTTAGCGGGAGTGGGGCAGATACGCAGTATTTT; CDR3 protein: CAISVSGSGADTQYF
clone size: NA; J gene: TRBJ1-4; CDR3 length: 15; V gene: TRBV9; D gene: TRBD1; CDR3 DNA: TGTGCCAGCAGCCCACCCGGGACAGGGGGGGAAAAACTGTTTTTT; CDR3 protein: CASSPPGTGGEKLFF
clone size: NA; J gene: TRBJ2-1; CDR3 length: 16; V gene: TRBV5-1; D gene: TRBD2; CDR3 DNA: TGCGCCAGCAGCGTGGGACTAGCGGGAGAAGGGAATGAGCAGTTCTTC; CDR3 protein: CASSVGLAGEGNEQFF
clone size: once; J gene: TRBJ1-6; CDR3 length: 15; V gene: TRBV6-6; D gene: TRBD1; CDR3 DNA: TGTGCCAGCAGTACCCCCGGGACAGGGCCTTCACCCCTCCACTTT; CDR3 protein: CASSTPGTGPSPLHF
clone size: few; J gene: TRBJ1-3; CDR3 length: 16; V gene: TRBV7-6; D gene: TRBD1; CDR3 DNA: TGTGCCAGCAGCACTCCGGGACAGGACTCTGGAAACACCATATATTTT; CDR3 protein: CASSTPGQDSGNTIYF
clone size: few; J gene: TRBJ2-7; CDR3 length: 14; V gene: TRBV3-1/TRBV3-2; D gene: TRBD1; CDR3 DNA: TGTGCCAGCAGCCGTACAGGGGACGCCTACGAGCAGTACTTC; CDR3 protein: CASSRTGDAYEQYF
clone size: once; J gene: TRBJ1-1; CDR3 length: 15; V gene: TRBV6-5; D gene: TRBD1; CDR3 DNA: TGTGCCAGCAGCCTTACCCCAGGGGGAGGTACTGAAGCTTTCTTT; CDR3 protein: CASSLTPGGGTEAFF
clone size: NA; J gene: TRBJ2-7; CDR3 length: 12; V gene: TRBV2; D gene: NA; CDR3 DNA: TGTGCCAGCAGTTGGCGGGGCTACGAGCAGTACTTC; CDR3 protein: CASSWRGYEQYF
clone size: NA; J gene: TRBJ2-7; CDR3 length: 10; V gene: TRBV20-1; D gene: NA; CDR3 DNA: TGCAGTGCTAGCCTCGGCGAGCAGTACTTC; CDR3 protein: CSASLGEQYF
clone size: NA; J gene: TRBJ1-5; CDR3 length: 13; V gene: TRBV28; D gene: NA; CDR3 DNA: TGTGCCAGCGTCCCGGTTAGCAATCAGCCCCAGCATTTT; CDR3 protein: CASVPVSNQPQHF
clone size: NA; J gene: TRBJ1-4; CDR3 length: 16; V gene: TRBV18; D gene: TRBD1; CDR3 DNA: TGTGCCAGCTCAGCAGTTACAGGGGGCGCCGGTGAAAAACTGTTTTTT; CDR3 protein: CASSAVTGGAGEKLFF
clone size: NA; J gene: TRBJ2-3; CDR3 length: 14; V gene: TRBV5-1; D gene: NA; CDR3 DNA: TGCGCCAGCAGTTCGGGGGTTTATAGGGATACGCAGTATTTT; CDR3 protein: CASSSGVYRDTQYF
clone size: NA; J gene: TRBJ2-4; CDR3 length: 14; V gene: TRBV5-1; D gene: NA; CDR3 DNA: TGCGCCAGCAGCTCATCGGGGTCCAAAAACATTCAGTACTTC; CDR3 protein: CASSSSGSKNIQYF
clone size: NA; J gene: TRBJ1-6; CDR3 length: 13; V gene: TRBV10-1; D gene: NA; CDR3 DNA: TGCGCCAGCAGTGCTCAGGTTAATTCACCCCTCCACTTT; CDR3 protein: CASSAQVNSPLHF
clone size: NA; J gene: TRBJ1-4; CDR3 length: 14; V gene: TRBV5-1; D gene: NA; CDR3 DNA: TGCGCCAGCAGCTTTCAGGGAACTAATGAAAAACTGTTTTTT; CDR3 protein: CASSFQGTNEKLFF
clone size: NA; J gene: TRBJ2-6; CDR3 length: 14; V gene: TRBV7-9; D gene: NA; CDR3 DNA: TGTGCCAGCAGCTTCACAGCTGGGGCCAACGTCCTGACTTTC; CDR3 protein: CASSFTAGANVLTF
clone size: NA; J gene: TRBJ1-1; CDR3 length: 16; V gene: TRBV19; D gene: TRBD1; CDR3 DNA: TGTGCCAGTAGTCCGGGACAGGGGAGGATGAACACTGAAGCTTTCTTT; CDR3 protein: CASSPGQGRMNTEAFF
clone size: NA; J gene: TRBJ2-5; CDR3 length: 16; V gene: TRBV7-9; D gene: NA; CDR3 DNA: TGTGCCAGCAGCCCAACCCCTGGGGGGGGCGGAGAGACCCAGTACTTC; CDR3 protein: CASSPTPGGGGETQYF
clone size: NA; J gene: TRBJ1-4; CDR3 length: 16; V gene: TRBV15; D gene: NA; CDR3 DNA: TGTGCCACCAGATTGAGTCAGTCAGGCCTCAATGAAAAACTGTTTTTT; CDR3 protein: CATRLSQSGLNEKLFF
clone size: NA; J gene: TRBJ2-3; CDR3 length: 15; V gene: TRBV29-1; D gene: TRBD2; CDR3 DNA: TGCAGCGTTGAGGGGCTAGCGGTTTACACAGATACGCAGTATTTT; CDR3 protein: CSVEGLAVYTDTQYF
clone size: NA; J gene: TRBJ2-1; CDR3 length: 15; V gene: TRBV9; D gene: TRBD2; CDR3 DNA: TGTGCCAGCAGCGTAAGCGGGAGTCGGGGAAATGAGCAGTTCTTC; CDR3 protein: CASSVSGSRGNEQFF
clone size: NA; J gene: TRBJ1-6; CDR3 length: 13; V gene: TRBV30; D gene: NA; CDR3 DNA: TGTGCCTGGAACCAACAGGGAGATTCACCCCTCCACTTT; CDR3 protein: CAWNQQGDSPLHF
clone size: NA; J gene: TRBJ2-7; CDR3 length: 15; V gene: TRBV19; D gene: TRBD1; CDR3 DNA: TGTGCCAGTAGTACCCCCCCAGGACAGGGCTACGAGCAGTACTTC; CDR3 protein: CASSTPPGQGYEQYF
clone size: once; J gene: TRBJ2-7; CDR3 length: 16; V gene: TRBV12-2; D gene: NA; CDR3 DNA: TGTGCAAGTCGCCCATCGAGCGGCCTGGGGAATAACGAGCAGTACTTC; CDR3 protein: CASRPSSGLGNNEQYF
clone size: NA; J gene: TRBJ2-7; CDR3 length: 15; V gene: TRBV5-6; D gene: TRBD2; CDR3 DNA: TGTGCCAGCAGTTTGACGGGACTAGCGGCTGGCGAGCAGTACTTC; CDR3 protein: CASSLTGLAAGEQYF
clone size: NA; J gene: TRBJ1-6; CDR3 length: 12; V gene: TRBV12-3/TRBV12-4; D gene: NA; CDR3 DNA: TGTGCCAGCAAAACCCGGAGTTCACCCCTCCACTTT; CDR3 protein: CASKTRSSPLHF
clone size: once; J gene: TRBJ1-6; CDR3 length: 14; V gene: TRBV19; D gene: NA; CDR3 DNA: TGTGCCAGCTGCCCGGGGGGCTATAATTCACCCCTCCACTTT; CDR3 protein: CASCPGGYNSPLHF
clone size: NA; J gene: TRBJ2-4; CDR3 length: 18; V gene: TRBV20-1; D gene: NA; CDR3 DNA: TGCAGTGCTAGTCCGGGAGCGATCACAACTGTAGCCAAAAACATTCAGTACTTC; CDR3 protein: CSASPGAITTVAKNIQYF
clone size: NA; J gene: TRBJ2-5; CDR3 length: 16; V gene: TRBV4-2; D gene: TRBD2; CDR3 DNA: TGTGCCAGCAGCCAAGATTTCACTAGCGGTCAAGAGACCCAGTACTTC; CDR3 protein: CASSQDFTSGQETQYF
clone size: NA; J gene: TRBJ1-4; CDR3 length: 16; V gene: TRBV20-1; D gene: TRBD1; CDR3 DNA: TGCAGTGCTAGTAACCCGGGACAGGGGGCGCGGGAAAAACTGTTTTTT; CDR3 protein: CSASNPGQGAREKLFF
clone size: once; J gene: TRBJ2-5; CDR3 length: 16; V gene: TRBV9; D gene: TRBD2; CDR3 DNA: TGTGCCAGCAGCGCGGGACTAGCGGGGGTACAAGAGACCCAGTACTTC; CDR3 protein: CASSAGLAGVQETQYF
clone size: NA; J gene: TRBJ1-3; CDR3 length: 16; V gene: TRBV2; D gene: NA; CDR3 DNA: TGTGCCAGCAGTGAAGCGCCCCCAGTCTCTGGAAACACCATATATTTT; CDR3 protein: CASSEAPPVSGNTIYF
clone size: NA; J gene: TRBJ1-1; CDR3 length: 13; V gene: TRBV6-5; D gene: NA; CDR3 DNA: TGTGCCAGCAGTACGGACACAAACACTGAAGCTTTCTTT; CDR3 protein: CASSTDTNTEAFF
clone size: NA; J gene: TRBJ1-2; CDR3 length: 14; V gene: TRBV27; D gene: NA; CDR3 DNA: TGTGCCAGCAGCCCTACTGGTACAGGGTATGGCTACACCTTC; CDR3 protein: CASSPTGTGYGYTF
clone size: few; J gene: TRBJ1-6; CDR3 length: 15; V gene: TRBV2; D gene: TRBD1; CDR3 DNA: TGTGCCAGCAGTGAAGAGTTGACAGGGAGGTCACCCCTCCACTTT; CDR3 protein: CASSEELTGRSPLHF
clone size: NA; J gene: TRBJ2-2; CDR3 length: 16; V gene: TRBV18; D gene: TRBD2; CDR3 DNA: TGTGCCAGCTCACCATTAGCGGGGGCCAACGCCGGGGAGCTGTTTTTT; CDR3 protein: CASSPLAGANAGELFF
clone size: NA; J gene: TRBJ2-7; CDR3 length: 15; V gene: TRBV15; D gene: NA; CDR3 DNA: TGTGCCACCAGCAGAGATGGGGCGGGATTCGACGAGCAGTACTTC; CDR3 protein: CATSRDGAGFDEQYF
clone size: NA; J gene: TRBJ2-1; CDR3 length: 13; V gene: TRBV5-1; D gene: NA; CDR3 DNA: TGCGCCAGCAGCTTGACCAGGGGGGATGAGCAGTTCTTC; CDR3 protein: CASSLTRGDEQFF
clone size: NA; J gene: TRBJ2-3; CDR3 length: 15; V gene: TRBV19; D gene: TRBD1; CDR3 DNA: TGTGCCAGTAGTCTCCCCGGGACAGGGGCAGATACGCAGTATTTT; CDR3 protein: CASSLPGTGADTQYF
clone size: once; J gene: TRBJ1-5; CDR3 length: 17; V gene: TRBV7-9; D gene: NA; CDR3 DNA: TGTGCCAGCAGCGGCTCCGGGACGCCGGGAGGTTATCAGCCCCAGCATTTT; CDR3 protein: CASSGSGTPGGYQPQHF
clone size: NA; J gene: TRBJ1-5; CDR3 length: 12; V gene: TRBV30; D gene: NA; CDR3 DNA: TGTGCCTGGTCACAGGGTAGGCAGCCCCAGCATTTT; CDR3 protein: CAWSQGRQPQHF
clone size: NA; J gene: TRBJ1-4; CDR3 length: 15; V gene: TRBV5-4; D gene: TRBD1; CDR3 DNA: TGTGCCAGCAGCTTCCCCGGGACAGGGGACGAAAAACTGTTTTTT; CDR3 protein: CASSFPGTGDEKLFF
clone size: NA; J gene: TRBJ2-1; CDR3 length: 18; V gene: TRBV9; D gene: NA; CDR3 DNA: TGTGCCAGCAGCCCCCGCCCCGGGGCCCCGGAGGGAAGTGATGAGCAGTTCTTC; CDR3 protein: CASSPRPGAPEGSDEQFF
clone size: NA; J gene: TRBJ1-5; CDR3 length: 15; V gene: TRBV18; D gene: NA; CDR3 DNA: TGTGCCAGCTCACTTACTGGGGCAGGCAATCAGCCCCAGCATTTT; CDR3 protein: CASSLTGAGNQPQHF
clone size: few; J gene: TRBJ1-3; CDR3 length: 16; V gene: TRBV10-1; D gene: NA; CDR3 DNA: TGCGCCAGCAGTGAGAGGGAGGGGGGCTCTGGAAACACCATATATTTT; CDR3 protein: CASSEREGGSGNTIYF
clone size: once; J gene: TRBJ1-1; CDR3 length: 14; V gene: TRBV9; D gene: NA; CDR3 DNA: TGTGCCAGCAGCGTAGAAGCAAGGAACACTGAAGCTTTCTTT; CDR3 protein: CASSVEARNTEAFF
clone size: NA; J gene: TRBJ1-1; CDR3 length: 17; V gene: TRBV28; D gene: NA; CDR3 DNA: TGTGCCAGCAGCCCATATGGGACCCAGGGGATGAACACTGAAGCTTTCTTT; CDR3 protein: CASSPYGTQGMNTEAFF
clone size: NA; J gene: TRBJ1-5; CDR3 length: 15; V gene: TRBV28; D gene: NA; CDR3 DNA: TGTGCCAGCAGTTTAGGCGGGGCCCTTAATCAGCCCCAGCATTTT; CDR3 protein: CASSLGGALNQPQHF
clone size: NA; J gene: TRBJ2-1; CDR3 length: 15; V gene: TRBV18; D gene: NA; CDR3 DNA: TGTGCCAGCTCACCGCGGACAGAATTCTACAATGAGCAGTTCTTC; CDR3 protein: CASSPRTEFYNEQFF
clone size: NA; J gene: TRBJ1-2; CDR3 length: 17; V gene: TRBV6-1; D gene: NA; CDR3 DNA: TGTGCCAGCAGCGAAAGGAACAGGGTATCTATATCCTATGGCTACACCTTC; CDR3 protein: CASSERNRVSISYGYTF
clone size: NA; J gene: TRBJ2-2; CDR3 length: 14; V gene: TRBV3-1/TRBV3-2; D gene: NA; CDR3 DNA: TGTGCCAGCACCCAAAATAGTTACACCGGGGAGCTGTTTTTT; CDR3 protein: CASTQNSYTGELFF
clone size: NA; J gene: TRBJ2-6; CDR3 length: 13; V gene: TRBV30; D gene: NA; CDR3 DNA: TGTGCCTGTAACAGGGCTGGGGCCAACGTCCTGACTTTC; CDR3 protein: CACNRAGANVLTF
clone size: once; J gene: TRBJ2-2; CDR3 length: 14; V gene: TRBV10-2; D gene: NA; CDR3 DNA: TGCGCCAGCAGTGATCGGTTCGTCACCGGGGAGCTGTTTTTT; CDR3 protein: CASSDRFVTGELFF